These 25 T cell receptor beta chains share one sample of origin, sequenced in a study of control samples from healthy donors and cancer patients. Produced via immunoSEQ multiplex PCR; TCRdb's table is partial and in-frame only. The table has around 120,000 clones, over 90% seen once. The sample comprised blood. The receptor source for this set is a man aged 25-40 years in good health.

As DNA, the CDR3 is TGTGCCAGTACGGGACAGACTTATAGCAATCAGCCCCAGCATTTT. This codes for CASTGQTYSNQPQHF. This chain links TRBV19 with TRBJ1-5, with TRBD1 identical over 7 bases. V lost 7 bases, J lost 0 bases, and 6 bases stayed unmatched. The CDR3 runs 15 residues. Germline V gene lookup returns CDR1 LNHDA and CDR2 SQIVND (reference sequence).

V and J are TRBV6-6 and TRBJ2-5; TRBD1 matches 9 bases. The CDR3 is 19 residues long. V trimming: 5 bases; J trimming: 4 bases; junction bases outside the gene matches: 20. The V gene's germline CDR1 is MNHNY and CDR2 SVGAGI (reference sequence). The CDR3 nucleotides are TGTGCCAGCAGTCCCTCCGTGAGGGACAGGGAGGGGTTTCGAGAGACCCAGTACTTC. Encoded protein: CASSPSVRDREGFRETQYF.

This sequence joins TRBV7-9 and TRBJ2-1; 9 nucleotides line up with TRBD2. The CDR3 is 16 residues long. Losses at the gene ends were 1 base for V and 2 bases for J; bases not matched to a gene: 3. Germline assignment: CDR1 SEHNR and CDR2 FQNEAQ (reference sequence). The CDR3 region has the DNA TGTGCCAGCAGCTTAGGGCTAGCGGGGACCTACAATGAGCAGTTCTTC. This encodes CASSLGLAGTYNEQFF.

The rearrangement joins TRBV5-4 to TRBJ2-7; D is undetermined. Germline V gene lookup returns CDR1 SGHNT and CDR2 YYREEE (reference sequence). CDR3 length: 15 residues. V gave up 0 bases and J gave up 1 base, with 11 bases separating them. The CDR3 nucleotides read TGTGCCAGCAGCTTGGGTTTCGGCGGATCCTACGAGCAGTACTTC. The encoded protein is CASSLGFGGSYEQYF. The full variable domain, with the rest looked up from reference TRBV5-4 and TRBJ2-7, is ETGVTQSPTHLIKTRGQQVTLRCSSQSGHNTVSWYQQALGQGPQFIFQYYREEENGRGNFPPRFSGLQFPNYSSELNVNALELDDSALYLCASSLGFGGSYEQYFGPGTRLTVT.

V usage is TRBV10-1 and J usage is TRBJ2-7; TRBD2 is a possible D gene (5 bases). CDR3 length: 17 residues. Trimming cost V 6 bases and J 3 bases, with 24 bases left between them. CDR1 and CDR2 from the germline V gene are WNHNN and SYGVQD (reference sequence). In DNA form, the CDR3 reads TGCGCCAGCAGCCCCGGACTGTTATCTATCGGGGTCTACGAGCAGTACTTC. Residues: CASSPGLLSIGVYEQYF.

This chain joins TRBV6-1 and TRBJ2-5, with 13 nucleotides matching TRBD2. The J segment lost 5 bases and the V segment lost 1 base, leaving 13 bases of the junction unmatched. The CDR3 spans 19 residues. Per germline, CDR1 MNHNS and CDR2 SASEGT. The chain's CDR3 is CASSEGRTSGGLTRETQYF. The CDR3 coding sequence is TGTGCCAGCAGTGAAGGTCGGACTAGCGGGGGCCTTACTAGGGAGACCCAGTACTTC.

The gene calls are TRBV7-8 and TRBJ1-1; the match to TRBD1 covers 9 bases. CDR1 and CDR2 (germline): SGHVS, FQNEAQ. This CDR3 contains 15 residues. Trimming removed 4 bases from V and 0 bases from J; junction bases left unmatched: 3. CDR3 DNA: TGTGCCAGCAGCTCGGGGACAGGGATGAACACTGAAGCTTTCTTT. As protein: CASSSGTGMNTEAFF.

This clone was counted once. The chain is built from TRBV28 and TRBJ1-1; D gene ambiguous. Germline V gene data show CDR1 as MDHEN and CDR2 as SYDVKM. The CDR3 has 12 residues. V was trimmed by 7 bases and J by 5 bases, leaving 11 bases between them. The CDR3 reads CASTVGGTEAFF. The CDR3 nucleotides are TGTGCCAGCACCGTAGGCGGGACTGAAGCTTTCTTT. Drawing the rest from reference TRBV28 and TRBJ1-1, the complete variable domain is DVKVTQSSRYLVKRTGEKVFLECVQDMDHENMFWYRQDPGLGLRLIYFSYDVKMKEKGDIPEGYSVSREKKERFSLILESASTNQTSMYLCASTVGGTEAFFGQGTRLTVV.

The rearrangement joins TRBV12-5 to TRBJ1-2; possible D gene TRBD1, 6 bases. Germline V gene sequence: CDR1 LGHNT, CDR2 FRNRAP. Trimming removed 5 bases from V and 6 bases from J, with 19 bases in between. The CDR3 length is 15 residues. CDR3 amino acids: CASGSPPRGRDGYTF. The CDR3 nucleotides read TGTGCTAGTGGTAGCCCGCCCCGGGGGCGGGATGGCTACACCTTC.

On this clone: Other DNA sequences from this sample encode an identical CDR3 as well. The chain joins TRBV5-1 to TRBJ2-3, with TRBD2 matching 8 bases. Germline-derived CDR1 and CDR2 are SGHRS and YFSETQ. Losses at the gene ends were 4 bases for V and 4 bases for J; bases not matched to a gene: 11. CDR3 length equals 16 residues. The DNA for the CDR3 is TGCGCCAGCAGCCGCGCGGGGGGAGGTTGGCCAGATACGCAGTATTTT. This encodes CASSRAGGGWPDTQYF.

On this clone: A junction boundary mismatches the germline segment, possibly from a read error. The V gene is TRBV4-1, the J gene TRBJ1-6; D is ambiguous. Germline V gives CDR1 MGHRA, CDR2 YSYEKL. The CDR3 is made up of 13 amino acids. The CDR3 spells CASSQSGYSPLHF. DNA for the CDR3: TGCGCCAGCAGCCAATCGGGGTATTCGCCCCTCCACTTT.

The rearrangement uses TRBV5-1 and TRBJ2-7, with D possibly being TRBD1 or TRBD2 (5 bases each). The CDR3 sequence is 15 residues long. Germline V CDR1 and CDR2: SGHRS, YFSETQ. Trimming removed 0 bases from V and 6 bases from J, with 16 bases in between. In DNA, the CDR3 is TGCGCCAGCAGCTTGGATAGCGCAGGGCATCGCGAGCAGTACGTC. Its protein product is CASSLDSAGHREQYV.

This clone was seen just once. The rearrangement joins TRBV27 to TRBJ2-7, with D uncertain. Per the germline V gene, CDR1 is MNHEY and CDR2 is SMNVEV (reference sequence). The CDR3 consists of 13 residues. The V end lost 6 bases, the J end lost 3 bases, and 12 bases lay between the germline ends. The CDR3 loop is CASRRRGDYEQYF. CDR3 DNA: TGTGCCAGCAGGCGACGTGGGGACTACGAGCAGTACTTC.

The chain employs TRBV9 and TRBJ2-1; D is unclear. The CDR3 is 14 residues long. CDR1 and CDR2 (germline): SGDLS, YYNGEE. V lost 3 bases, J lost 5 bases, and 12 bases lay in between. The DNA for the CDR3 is TGTGCCAGCAGCGCCTTTCTCGTGCACAATGAGCAGTTCTTC. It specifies CASSAFLVHNEQFF.

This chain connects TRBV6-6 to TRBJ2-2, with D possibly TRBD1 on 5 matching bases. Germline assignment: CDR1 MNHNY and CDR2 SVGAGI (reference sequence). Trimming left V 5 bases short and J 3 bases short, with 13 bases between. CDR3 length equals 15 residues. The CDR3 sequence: CASSKDSPHTGELFF. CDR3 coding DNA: TGTGCCAGCAGTAAAGACAGTCCTCACACCGGGGAGCTGTTTTTT.

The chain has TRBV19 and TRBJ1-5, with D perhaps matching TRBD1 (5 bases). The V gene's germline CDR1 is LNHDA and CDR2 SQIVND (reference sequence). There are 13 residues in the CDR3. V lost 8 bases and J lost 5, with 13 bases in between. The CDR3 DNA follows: TGTGCCAGTGGCGGGACGGTCGATCAGCCCCAGCATTTT. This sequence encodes CASGGTVDQPQHF.

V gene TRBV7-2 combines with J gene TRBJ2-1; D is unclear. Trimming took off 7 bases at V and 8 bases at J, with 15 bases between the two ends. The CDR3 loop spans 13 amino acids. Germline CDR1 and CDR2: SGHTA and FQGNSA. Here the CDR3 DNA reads TGTGCCAGCACCGCCGCTGTAACCGATGAGCAGTTCTTC. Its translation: CASTAAVTDEQFF.

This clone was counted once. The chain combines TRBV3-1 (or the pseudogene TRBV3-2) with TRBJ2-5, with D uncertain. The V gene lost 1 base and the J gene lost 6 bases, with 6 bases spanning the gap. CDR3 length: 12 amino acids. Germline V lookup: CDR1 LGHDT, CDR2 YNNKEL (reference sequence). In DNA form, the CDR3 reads TGTGCCAGCAGCCAAGCTGGGCAGACCCAGTACTTC. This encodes CASSQAGQTQYF.

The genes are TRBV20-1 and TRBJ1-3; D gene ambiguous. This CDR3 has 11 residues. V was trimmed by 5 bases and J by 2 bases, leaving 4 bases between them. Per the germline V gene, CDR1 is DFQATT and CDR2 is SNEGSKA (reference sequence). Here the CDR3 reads CSAAPGNTIYF. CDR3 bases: TGCAGTGCTGCCCCTGGAAACACCATATATTTT.

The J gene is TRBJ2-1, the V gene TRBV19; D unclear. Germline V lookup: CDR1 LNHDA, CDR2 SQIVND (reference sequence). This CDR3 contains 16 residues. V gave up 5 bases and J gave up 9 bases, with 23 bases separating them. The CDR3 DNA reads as TGTGCCAGTAGTGCACCTTCCCGAGCCGAGGCTAGTGAGCAGTTCTTC. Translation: CASSAPSRAEASEQFF.

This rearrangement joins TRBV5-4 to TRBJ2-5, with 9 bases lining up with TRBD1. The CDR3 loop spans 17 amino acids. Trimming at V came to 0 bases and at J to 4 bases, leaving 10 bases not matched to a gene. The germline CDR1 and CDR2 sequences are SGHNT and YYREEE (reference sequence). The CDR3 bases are TGTGCCAGCAGCTTGGGGGACAGGGCCACGCTAGCAGAGACCCAGTACTTC. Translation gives CASSLGDRATLAETQYF.

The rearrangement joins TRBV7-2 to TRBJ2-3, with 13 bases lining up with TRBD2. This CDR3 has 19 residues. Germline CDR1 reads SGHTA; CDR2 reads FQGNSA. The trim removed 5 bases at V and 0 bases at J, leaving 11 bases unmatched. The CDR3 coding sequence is TGTGCCAGCAGCCTAACTCCAGGGACTAGCGGGGTTAGCACAGATACGCAGTATTTT. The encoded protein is CASSLTPGTSGVSTDTQYF.

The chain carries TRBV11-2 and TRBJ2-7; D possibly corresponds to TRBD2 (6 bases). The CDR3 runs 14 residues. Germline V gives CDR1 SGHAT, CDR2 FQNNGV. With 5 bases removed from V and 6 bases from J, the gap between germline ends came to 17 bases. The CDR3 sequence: CASSLAGGVSEQYF. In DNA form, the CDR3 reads TGTGCCAGCAGCCTGGCCGGAGGGGTTTCCGAGCAGTACTTC.

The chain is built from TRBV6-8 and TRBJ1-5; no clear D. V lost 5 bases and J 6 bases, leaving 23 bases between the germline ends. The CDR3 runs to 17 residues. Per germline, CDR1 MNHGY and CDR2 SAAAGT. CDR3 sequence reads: CASSARPINGPGQPQHF. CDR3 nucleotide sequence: TGTGCCAGCAGTGCTCGGCCGATTAATGGCCCGGGTCAGCCCCAGCATTTT.

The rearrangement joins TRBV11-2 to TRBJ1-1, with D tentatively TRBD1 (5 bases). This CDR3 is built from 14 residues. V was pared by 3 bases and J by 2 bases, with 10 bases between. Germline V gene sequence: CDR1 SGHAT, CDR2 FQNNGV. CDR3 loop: CASSLLGANTEAFF. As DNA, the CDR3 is TGTGCCAGCAGCTTGTTAGGGGCTAACACTGAAGCTTTCTTT.